The following is a T cell receptor (beta chain) sequence with its context. Antigen: not known. This sample stems from a study of cytomegalovirus exposure and HLA in healthy donors. Study at large: The 90 to 150 validation repertoires used a platform that matched the one used for the 600 to 700 first-cohort repertoires, as a later analysis reported. Findings of the study overall: The study flagged 150 to 200 TCR beta chains as cytomegalovirus-associated.

The repertoire was sequenced with immunoSEQ multiplex PCR; TCRdb's copy has only in-frame clones and lacks some. Of approximately 190,000 clones in the sample, roughly 88% are singletons; the top ten hold under 15%. Trimming removed 0 bases at V and 4 bases at J, with 11 bases between. The CDR3 has 14 residues. Germline V CDR1 and CDR2: SGDLS, YYNGEE. This clonotype was obtained from a woman in her thirties in good health and CMV-seropositive. Sequencing was performed on PBMCs. The V call is TRBV9, the J call TRBJ2-7; no clear D. In DNA form, the CDR3 reads TGTGCCAGCAGCGTAGCTGGCTCCCAATACGAGCAGTACTTC. Amino acid sequence: CASSVAGSQYEQYF.